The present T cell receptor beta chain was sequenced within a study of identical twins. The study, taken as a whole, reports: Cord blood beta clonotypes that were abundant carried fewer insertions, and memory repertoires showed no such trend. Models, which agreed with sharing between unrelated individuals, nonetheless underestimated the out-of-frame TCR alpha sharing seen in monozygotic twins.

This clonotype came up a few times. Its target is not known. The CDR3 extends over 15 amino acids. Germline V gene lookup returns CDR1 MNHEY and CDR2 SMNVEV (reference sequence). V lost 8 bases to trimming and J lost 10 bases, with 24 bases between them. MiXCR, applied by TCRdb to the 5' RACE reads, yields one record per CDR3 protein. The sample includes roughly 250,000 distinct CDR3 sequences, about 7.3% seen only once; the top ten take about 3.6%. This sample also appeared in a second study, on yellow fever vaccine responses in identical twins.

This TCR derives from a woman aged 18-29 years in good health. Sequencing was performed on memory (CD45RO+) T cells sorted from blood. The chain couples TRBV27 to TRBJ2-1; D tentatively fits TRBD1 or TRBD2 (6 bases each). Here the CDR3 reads CASQREGPGASEQFF. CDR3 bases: TGTGCCAGCCAGAGAGAGGGCCCGGGGGCGTCCGAGCAGTTCTTC.